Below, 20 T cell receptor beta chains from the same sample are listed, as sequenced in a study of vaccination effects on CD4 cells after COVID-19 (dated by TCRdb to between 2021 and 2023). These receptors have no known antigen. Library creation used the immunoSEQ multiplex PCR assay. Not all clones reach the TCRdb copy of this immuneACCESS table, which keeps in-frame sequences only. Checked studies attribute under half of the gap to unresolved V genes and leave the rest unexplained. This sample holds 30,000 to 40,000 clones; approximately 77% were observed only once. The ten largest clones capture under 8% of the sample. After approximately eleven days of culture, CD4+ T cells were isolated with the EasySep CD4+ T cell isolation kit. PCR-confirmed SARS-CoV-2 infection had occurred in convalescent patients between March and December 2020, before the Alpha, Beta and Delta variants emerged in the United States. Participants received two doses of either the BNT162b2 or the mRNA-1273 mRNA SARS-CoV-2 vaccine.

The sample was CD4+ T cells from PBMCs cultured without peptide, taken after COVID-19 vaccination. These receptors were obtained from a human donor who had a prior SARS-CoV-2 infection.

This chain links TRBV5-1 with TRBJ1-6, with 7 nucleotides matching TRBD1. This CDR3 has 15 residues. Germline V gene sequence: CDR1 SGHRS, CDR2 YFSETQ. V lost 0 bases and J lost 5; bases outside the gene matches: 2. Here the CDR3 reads CASSLVTGNNSPLHF. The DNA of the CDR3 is TGCGCCAGCAGCTTGGTGACAGGGAATAATTCACCCCTCCACTTT.

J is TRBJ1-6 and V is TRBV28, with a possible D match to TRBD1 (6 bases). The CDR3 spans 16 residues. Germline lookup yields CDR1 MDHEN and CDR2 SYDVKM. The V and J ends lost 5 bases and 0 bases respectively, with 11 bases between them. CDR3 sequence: CASSPAGASYNSPLHF. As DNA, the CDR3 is TGTGCCAGCAGTCCGGCGGGGGCCTCCTATAATTCACCCCTCCACTTT.

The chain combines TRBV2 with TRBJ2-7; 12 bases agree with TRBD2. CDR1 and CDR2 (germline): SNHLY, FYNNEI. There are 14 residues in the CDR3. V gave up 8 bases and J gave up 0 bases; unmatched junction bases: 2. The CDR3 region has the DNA TGTGCCAGCCGGACTAGCGGGGCCTCCTACGAGCAGTACTTC. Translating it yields CASRTSGASYEQYF.

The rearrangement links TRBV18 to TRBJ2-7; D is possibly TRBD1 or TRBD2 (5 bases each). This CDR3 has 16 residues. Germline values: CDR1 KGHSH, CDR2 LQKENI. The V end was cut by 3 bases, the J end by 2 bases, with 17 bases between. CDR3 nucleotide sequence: TGTGCCAGCTCACCCTTAACAGGAAGACTAACCTACGAGCAGTACTTC. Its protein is CASSPLTGRLTYEQYF.

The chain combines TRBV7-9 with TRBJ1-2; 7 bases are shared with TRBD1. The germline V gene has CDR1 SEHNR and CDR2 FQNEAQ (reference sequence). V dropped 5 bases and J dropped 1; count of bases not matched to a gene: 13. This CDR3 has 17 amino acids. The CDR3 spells CASSPGTGTEYNYGYTF. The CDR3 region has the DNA TGTGCCAGCAGCCCGGGTACGGGGACAGAATATAACTATGGCTACACCTTC.

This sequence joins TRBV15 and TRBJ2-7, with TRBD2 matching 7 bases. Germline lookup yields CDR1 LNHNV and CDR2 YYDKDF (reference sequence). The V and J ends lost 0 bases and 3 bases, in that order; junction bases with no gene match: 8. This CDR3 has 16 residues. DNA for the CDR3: TGTGCCACCAGCAGAGATTGGGGGGGTTCCAGCTACGAGCAGTACTTC. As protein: CATSRDWGGSSYEQYF.

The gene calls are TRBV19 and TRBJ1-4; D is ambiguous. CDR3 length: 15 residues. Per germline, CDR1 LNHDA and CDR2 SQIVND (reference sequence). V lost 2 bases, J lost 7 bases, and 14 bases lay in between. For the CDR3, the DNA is TGTGCCAGTAGTATAACCCCGAGGAAGGGTGAAAAACTGTTTTTT. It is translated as CASSITPRKGEKLFF.

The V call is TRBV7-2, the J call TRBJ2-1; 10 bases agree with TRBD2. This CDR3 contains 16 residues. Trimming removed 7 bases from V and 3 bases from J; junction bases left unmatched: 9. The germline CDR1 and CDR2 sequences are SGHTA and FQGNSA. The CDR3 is CASNMGLAQDYNEQFF. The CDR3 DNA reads TGTGCCAGCAACATGGGACTAGCGCAAGACTACAATGAGCAGTTCTTC.

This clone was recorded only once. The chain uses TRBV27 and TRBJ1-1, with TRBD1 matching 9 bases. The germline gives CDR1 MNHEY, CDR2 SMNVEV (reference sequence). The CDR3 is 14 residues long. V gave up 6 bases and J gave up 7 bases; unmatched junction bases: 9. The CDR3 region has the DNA TGTGCCAGCAGCTTTTCCCCGGGACAGGGTGAAGCTTTCTTT. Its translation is CASSFSPGQGEAFF.

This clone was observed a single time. The CDR3 loop reads CASSSRERNPSGANVLTF. The CDR3 DNA reads as TGTGCCAGTAGTTCACGGGAGCGGAACCCCTCTGGGGCCAACGTCCTGACTTTC. This chain links TRBV19 with TRBJ2-6; TRBD2 is a possible D gene (6 bases). The CDR3 contains 18 residues. The germline CDR1 and CDR2 sequences are LNHDA and SQIVND (reference sequence). V gave up 5 bases and J gave up 0 bases, with 17 bases separating them.

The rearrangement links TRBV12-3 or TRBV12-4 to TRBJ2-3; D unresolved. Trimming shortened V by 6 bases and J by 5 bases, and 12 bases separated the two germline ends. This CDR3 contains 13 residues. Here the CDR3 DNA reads TGTGCCAGCAGACTCGCTAGGGTAGATACGCAGTATTTT. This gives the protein CASRLARVDTQYF.

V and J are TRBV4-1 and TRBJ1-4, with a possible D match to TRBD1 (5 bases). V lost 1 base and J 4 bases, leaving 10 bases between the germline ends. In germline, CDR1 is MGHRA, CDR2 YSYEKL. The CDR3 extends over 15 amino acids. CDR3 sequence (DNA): TGCGCCAGCAGCCAAGGATCGGGGGGTAATGAAAAACTGTTTTTT. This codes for CASSQGSGGNEKLFF.

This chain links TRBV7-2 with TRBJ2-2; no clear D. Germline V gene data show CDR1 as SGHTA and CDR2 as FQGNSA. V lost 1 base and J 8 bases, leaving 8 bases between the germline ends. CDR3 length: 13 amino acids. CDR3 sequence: CASSLVVAGELFF. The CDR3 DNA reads TGTGCCAGCAGCTTAGTAGTGGCTGGGGAGCTGTTTTTT.

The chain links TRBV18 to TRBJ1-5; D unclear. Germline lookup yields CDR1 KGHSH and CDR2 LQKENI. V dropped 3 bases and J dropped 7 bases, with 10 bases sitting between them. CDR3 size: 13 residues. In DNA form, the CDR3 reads TGTGCCAGCTCACCCGGGGATGGCCAGCCCCAGCATTTT. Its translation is CASSPGDGQPQHF.

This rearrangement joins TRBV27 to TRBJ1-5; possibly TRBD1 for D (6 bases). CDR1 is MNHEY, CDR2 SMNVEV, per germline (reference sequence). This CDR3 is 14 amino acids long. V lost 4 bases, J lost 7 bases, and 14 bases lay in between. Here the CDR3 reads CASSSTLQGQPQHF. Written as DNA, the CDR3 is TGTGCCAGCAGTTCGACCCTACAGGGCCAGCCCCAGCATTTT.

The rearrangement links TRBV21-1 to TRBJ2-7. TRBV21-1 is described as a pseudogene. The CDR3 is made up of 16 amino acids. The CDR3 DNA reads TGTGCCAGCAGCAAAGTCAGGGACGCTTTTCACTACGAGCAGTACTTC. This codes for CASSKVRDAFHYEQYF.

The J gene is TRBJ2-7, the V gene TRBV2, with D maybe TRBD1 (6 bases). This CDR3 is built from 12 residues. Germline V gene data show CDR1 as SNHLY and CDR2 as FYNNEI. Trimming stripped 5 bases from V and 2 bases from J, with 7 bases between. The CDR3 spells CASSSGAYEQYF. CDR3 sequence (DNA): TGTGCCAGCAGTTCAGGGGCCTACGAGCAGTACTTC. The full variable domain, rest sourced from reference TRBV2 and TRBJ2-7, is EPEVTQTPSHQVTQMGQEVILRCVPISNHLYFYWYRQILGQKVEFLVSFYNNEISEKSEIFDDQFSVERPDGSNFTLKIRSTKLEDSAMYFCASSSGAYEQYFGPGTRLTVT.

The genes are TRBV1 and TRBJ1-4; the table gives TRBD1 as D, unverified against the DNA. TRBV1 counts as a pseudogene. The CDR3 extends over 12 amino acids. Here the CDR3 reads CTSSQGAEKLFF. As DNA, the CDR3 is TGCACCAGCAGCCAGGGGGCTGAAAAACTGTTTTTT.

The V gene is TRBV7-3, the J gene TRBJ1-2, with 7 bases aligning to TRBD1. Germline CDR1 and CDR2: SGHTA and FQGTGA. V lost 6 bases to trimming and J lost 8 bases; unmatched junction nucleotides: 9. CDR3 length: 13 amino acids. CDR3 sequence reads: CASSLTGSLGYTF. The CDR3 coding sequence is TGTGCCAGCAGTCTGACAGGGAGTCTGGGCTACACCTTC. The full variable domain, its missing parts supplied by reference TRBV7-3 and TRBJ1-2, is GAGVSQTPSNKVTEKGKYVELRCDPISGHTALYWYRQSLGQGPEFLIYFQGTGAADDSGLPNDRFFAVRPEGSVSTLKIQRTERGDSAVYLCASSLTGSLGYTFGSGTRLTVV.

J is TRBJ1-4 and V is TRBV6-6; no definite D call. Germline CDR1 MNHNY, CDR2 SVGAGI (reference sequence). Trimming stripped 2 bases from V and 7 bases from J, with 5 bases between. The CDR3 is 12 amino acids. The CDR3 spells CASSYLGEKLFF. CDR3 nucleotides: TGTGCCAGCAGTTACCTGGGTGAAAAACTGTTTTTT.